A selection of T cell receptor beta chains follows, all from one sample in a study of siplizumab effects on memory and regulatory T cells. Data came from immunoSEQ multiplex PCR; TCRdb stores just in-frame clones and leaves some out. This sample has 120,000 or so clones, with 80% to 95% found just once. Material: CD4+ T cells sorted from blood. These receptors were taken from a human donor in good health. CDR3s include the opening cysteine and the closing phenylalanine or tryptophan. D genes are given only for firm matches. Clone size is not always given. Where it is, it says once, few, many or a class for expanded clones.

length,V,size,D,J,DNA,CDR3
12,TRBV15,-,-,TRBJ2-7,TGTGCCACCAGCAGAGATGGGGGAAAGGCCGGATTC,CATSRDGGKAGF
13,TRBV7-7,-,-,TRBJ2-7,TGTGCCAGCAGCTTGAGTCTCGGCTACGAGCAGTACTTC,CASSLSLGYEQYF
14,TRBV5-1,-,-,TRBJ1-4,TGCGCCAGTAGCTTGGGGTGGGATAATGAAAAACTGTTTTTT,CASSLGWDNEKLFF
15,TRBV6-5,-,TRBD2,TRBJ2-1,TGTGCCAGCAGAAGGACTAGCGGGAGTTACAATGAGCAGTTCTTC,CASRRTSGSYNEQFF
16,TRBV4-1,-,-,TRBJ2-1,TGCGCCAGCAGCCAAGAGGGAGGGGGGGGCCTTAATGAGCAGTTCTTC,CASSQEGGGGLNEQFF
16,TRBV9,-,TRBD2,TRBJ2-2,TGTGCCAGCAGCGCCTCTAGCGGGATCGTTATCGGGGGGCTGTTTTTT,CASSASSGIVIGGLFF
15,TRBV7-2,-,-,TRBJ2-3,TGTGCCAGCAGCTTAAACGGACACCCCACAGATACGCAGTATTTT,CASSLNGHPTDTQYF
15,TRBV27,-,-,TRBJ1-3,TGTGCCAGCAGTTTACGGGCCCGCTCTGGAAACACCATATATTTT,CASSLRARSGNTIYF
15,TRBV2,-,TRBD1,TRBJ2-7,TGTGCCAGCAGTGGACAGGGGGCTATCTCCTACGAGCAGTACTTC,CASSGQGAISYEQYF
14,TRBV6-6,-,TRBD1,TRBJ2-7,TGTGCCAGCAGGACGTGGGACAGGGAGGACGAGCAGTACTTC,CASRTWDREDEQYF
14,TRBV5-1,-,-,TRBJ1-1,TGCGCCAGCAGCTTGAGTCCCGGGAACACTGAAGCTTTCTTT,CASSLSPGNTEAFF
13,TRBV19,-,TRBD1,TRBJ2-7,TGTGCCAGTATGGGGGACAGGGACCACGAGCAGTACTTC,CASMGDRDHEQYF
15,TRBV6-5,-,-,TRBJ1-3,TGTGCCAGCAGTTTTTTCTTGGGGGAGGGAAACACCATATATTTT,CASSFFLGEGNTIYF
13,TRBV2,-,TRBD1,TRBJ2-3,TGTGCCAGCAGGGAAACAGGGGCAGATACGCAGTATTTT,CASRETGADTQYF
15,TRBV5-4,-,TRBD1,TRBJ1-1,TGTGCCAGCAGCTTGGATTTCGGGACAGGGAGTTGGGCTTTCTTT,CASSLDFGTGSWAFF
14,TRBV4-2,once,-,TRBJ2-2,TGTGCCAGCCTGCGGGCCCCGAACACCGGGGAGCTGTTTTTT,CASLRAPNTGELFF
13,TRBV16,-,-,TRBJ2-1,TGTGCCAGCAGCCAATCGGGAGGGGGTGAGCAGTTCTTC,CASSQSGGGEQFF
15,TRBV6-1,-,-,TRBJ1-2,TGTGCCAGCAGTGATCTGGGGGGTGGGTACTATGGCTACACCTTC,CASSDLGGGYYGYTF
16,TRBV5-1,-,TRBD1,TRBJ2-1,TGCGCCAGCAGCTTAGTAGGACAGGGCTCCTACAATGAGCAGTTCTTC,CASSLVGQGSYNEQFF
13,TRBV18,-,-,TRBJ1-1,TGTGCCAGCTCACCTAGCTCCGCTTATGAAGCTTTCTTT,CASSPSSAYEAFF
15,TRBV5-1,-,-,TRBJ2-7,TGCGCCAGCAGCTTGGTATCCAGGGGGGGCTCGGAGCAGTACTTC,CASSLVSRGGSEQYF
15,TRBV19,-,-,TRBJ1-2,TGTGCCAGTAGTATAGGCCCCGGTCGCTTCTATGGCTACACCTTC,CASSIGPGRFYGYTF
15,TRBV27,once,-,TRBJ2-7,TGTGCCAGCAGTCTAGCCGGGACGAACTCCTACGAGCAGTACTTC,CASSLAGTNSYEQYF
13,TRBV7-9,-,-,TRBJ1-2,TGTGCCAGCAGCTTACTGTGGGGGTATGGCTACACCTTC,CASSLLWGYGYTF
14,TRBV5-5,-,TRBD1,TRBJ1-2,TGTGCCAGCAGCTTCCCAGGGGGCCGCGTTGGCTACACCTTC,CASSFPGGRVGYTF
14,TRBV30,-,TRBD1,TRBJ2-2,TGTGCCTGGAGTAAGGGACAGGGAACCGGGGAGCTGTTTTTT,CAWSKGQGTGELFF
14,TRBV6-5,-,TRBD2,TRBJ2-3,TGTGCCAGCAGTTACTCGTTAGCGGGGGATACGCAGTATTTT,CASSYSLAGDTQYF
14,TRBV5-1,-,-,TRBJ1-1,TGCGCCAGCAGACGACAGAACGCGGGCACTGAAGCTTTCTTT,CASRRQNAGTEAFF
14,TRBV30,-,-,TRBJ1-3,TGTGCCTGGAGCGTAGTTGGGTCTGGAAACACCATATATTTT,CAWSVVGSGNTIYF
15,TRBV6-6,-,TRBD1,TRBJ2-7,TGTGCCAGCAGTGACTCCGGGACAGGGGGCGGTGAGCAGTACTTC,CASSDSGTGGGEQYF
16,TRBV11-1,-,TRBD1,TRBJ1-2,TGTGCCAGCAGCCTAAGACAGGGTGGTCGCGACTATGGCTACACCTTC,CASSLRQGGRDYGYTF
13,TRBV18,few,TRBD1,TRBJ1-5,TGTGCCAGCTCAGTGACAGGGGATCAGCCCCAGCATTTT,CASSVTGDQPQHF
16,TRBV9,-,TRBD2,TRBJ2-2,TGTGCCAGCAGCGTAGTTAGCGGGGGAAACACCGGGGAGCTGTTTTTT,CASSVVSGGNTGELFF
13,TRBV6-5,-,-,TRBJ1-2,TGTGCCAGCAGCCCAGACAGAAACTATGGCTACACCTTC,CASSPDRNYGYTF
16,TRBV9,-,TRBD2,TRBJ2-3,TGTGCCAGCAGCGTAGGGACTAGCGTAAGGACAGATACGCAGTATTTT,CASSVGTSVRTDTQYF
15,TRBV7-9,-,TRBD1,TRBJ2-7,TGTGCCAGCAGCTTAAGGGGACAGGCCTTCTACGAGCAGTACTTC,CASSLRGQAFYEQYF
13,TRBV7-3,once,TRBD1,TRBJ2-1,TGTGCCAGCAGCTCAGACGACAGGGGAAAGCAGTTCTTC,CASSSDDRGKQFF
17,TRBV7-2,-,-,TRBJ1-2,TGTGCCAGCAGCACCGGGGCAGGGTCTAACGTGGGCTATGGCTACACCTTC,CASSTGAGSNVGYGYTF
16,TRBV19,-,-,TRBJ1-5,TGTGCCAGTAGTACCGGTAGGGACCGGTCGGGCCAGCCCCAGCATTTT,CASSTGRDRSGQPQHF
14,TRBV7-2,-,-,TRBJ1-1,TGTGCCAGCAAGGGGGGAGGGGCGAACACTGAAGCTTTCTTT,CASKGGGANTEAFF
15,TRBV6-5,-,TRBD1,TRBJ1-2,TGTGCCAGCAGTTACTCGTCAGGGGGGAACTATGGCTACACCTTC,CASSYSSGGNYGYTF
12,TRBV27,-,TRBD1,TRBJ2-7,TGTGCCAGCAGGACAGGGGGAGACGCGCAGTACTTC,CASRTGGDAQYF
13,TRBV19,-,-,TRBJ1-5,TGTGCCAGTAGTATACAGTCCGATCAGCCCCAGCATTTT,CASSIQSDQPQHF
15,TRBV5-1,-,-,TRBJ2-3,TGCGCCAGCAGCATTGGCCAGGGGAGCACAGATACGCAGTATTTT,CASSIGQGSTDTQYF
16,TRBV12-5,-,TRBD1,TRBJ1-5,TGTGCTAGTGGCCAAGCCGGGACAGGGGGCAATCAGCCCCAGCATTTT,CASGQAGTGGNQPQHF
12,TRBV7-9,-,-,TRBJ2-3,TGTGCCAGCAGCCAAGTGGGGGATACGCAGTATTTT,CASSQVGDTQYF
15,TRBV2,once,TRBD1,TRBJ2-5,TGTGCCAGCAGTCCCGACAGGGGGGACCAAGAGACCCAGTACTTC,CASSPDRGDQETQYF
16,TRBV7-3,-,TRBD2,TRBJ2-5,TGTGCCAGCAGCTTAGCGCCGCTAGCGGGAGTTGAGACCCAGTACTTC,CASSLAPLAGVETQYF
14,TRBV5-4,once,-,TRBJ2-3,TGTGCCAGCAGCGGCCGACTATACACAGATACGCAGTATTTT,CASSGRLYTDTQYF
13,TRBV29-1,-,TRBD2,TRBJ2-1,TGCAGCGCTGAGCGGGAGGCTAGGAATGAGCAGTTCTTC,CSAEREARNEQFF
17,TRBV5-6,once,-,TRBJ1-6,TGTGCCAGCAGCCCACGAATAGCCGTGACCTATAATTCACCCCTCCACTTT,CASSPRIAVTYNSPLHF
11,TRBV10-2,-,-,TRBJ2-7,TGCGCCAGCCGAAATAACTACGAGCAGTACTTC,CASRNNYEQYF
15,TRBV19,-,TRBD1,TRBJ1-1,TGTGCCAGTAGTACTAAACCCTGGGACAGCCCGGAAGCTTTCTTT,CASSTKPWDSPEAFF
14,TRBV6-4,-,TRBD2,TRBJ2-7,TGTGCCAGCAGATTGGGGGGGAAGACCTACGAGCAGTACTTC,CASRLGGKTYEQYF